This T cell receptor (beta chain) stems from a study of regulatory T cells in long-lasting Graves disease. The study's findings and limits: TRBV28 was favored in persistent disease, as were TRBJ1-2 and TRBJ2-5.

Trimming cost V 3 bases and J 5 bases, with 19 bases left between them. The CDR3 runs 15 residues. In germline, CDR1 is DFQATT, CDR2 SNEGSKA (reference sequence). Sample time point: persistent/refractory GD, antithyroid drugs over 5 years with positive TRAb. PBMCs were the source of the RNA used for TCR sequencing. Peripheral blood, at roughly 10 milliliters, went into EDTA tubes. On this clonotype itself: The antigen remains undetermined.

According to the study, TCR beta libraries were built with iRepertoire HTBI primers and CDR3-region Arm-PCR. TCRdb passed the multiplex PCR reads through MiXCR, listing each CDR3 protein once. The sample gives hundreds of thousands of distinct CDR3 sequences, about 20% of which show up once; approximately 7.8% is in the top ten. Sequenced here: peripheral blood mononuclear cells (PBMCs), sampled when the disease was refractory, from a patient treated with antithyroid drugs. The receptor comes from a female donor with Graves disease. The chain uses TRBV20-1 and TRBJ2-5; the D gene could be TRBD1 or TRBD2 (5 bases each). Written as DNA, the CDR3 is TGCAGTGCTAGGGACGGGGCGAGACCTGGGGAGACCCAGTACTTC. This encodes CSARDGARPGETQYF.